The T cell receptor (beta chain) under discussion was sequenced for a study of blood T cell repertoires in COVID-19. Overall study: From T cells, B-cell-depleted T cells, or PBMCs came the material, which was cDNA or gDNA.

As processed by the authors: Scientists estimated how many nucleated cells there were by amplifying reference gene primers. Profiled with immunoSEQ multiplex PCR; TCRdb holds only in-frame clones, not every one. V, J and clone size are taken as reported in that table, and D and trimming were inferred from the DNA itself. Here the sample spans 200,000 to 250,000 clones, 86% being singletons. Trimming took 5 bases from V and 6 from J, leaving 11 bases between them. The CDR3 extends over 12 amino acids. Sequencing input: peripheral blood. This TCR derives from a man aged 25 to 40 who had recovered from COVID-19. The V and J genes are TRBV12-3 or TRBV12-4 and TRBJ2-7; no clear D. The CDR3 reads CASSGDGSEQYF. The DNA for the CDR3 is TGTGCCAGCAGTGGAGACGGCTCCGAGCAGTACTTC.